Listed here are 11 T cell receptor beta chains from one sample, sequenced in a study of immune evolution from preneoplasia to lung adenocarcinoma. The data were produced by immunoSEQ multiplex PCR, yet TCRdb's version contains in-frame clones alone and is incomplete. The table includes approximately 8,800 clones, roughly 77% detected once. Specimen: FFPE lung adenocarcinoma in situ tissue. These receptor sequences come from a person between 70 and 80 years old with lung adenocarcinoma.

The V gene is TRBV15, the J gene TRBJ1-2, with D possibly TRBD1 on 6 matching bases. This CDR3 comprises 13 residues. Germline-derived CDR1 and CDR2 are LNHNV and YYDKDF (reference sequence). The germline V and J ends were trimmed by 6 bases and 7 bases, with 15 bases remaining between them. The CDR3 bases are TGTGCCACCAGTTTCAGGGGAAGGGGTGGCTACACCTTC. Translation gives CATSFRGRGGYTF.

This chain links TRBV28 with TRBJ2-2; weak D call: TRBD2 (6 bases). V gave up 3 bases and J gave up 4 bases, with 12 bases separating them. The V gene's germline CDR1 is MDHEN and CDR2 SYDVKM. The CDR3 extends over 15 amino acids. The CDR3 DNA sequence: TGTGCCAGCAGTTTGTTGATCGGGGGCACCGGGGAGCTGTTTTTT. It codes for CASSLLIGGTGELFF.

The chain couples TRBV14 to TRBJ1-5, with no clear D. The CDR3 loop spans 14 amino acids. V gave up 4 bases and J gave up 0 bases, with 7 bases separating them. The germline CDR1 and CDR2 sequences are SGHDN and FVKESK. CDR3 in amino acids: CASSLSFSNQPQHF. The CDR3 coding sequence is TGTGCCAGCAGCCTCTCCTTTAGCAATCAGCCCCAGCATTTT.

This chain uses TRBV7-9 with TRBJ2-3; D may be TRBD1 (6 bases). The germline V gene has CDR1 SEHNR and CDR2 FQNEAQ (reference sequence). This CDR3 region has 13 residues. Trimming took 1 base from V and 8 from J, leaving 10 bases between them. CDR3 in amino acids: CASSLDRAGTQYF. DNA of the CDR3: TGTGCCAGCAGCTTAGACAGGGCAGGTACGCAGTATTTT.

The sample holds one count of this clone. The chain couples TRBV9 to TRBJ1-1; TRBD1 matches at 7 bases. This CDR3 contains 15 residues. The germline CDR1 and CDR2 sequences are SGDLS and YYNGEE. V dropped 2 bases and J dropped 1; count of bases not matched to a gene: 5. CDR3 sequence (DNA): TGTGCCAGCAGCGTTTCCGGACAGGCGAACACTGAAGCTTTCTTT. Its translation is CASSVSGQANTEAFF.

This clone was picked up a small number of times. V is TRBV19 and J is TRBJ1-4; D unclear. The CDR3 spans 15 residues. Germline CDR1 and CDR2: LNHDA and SQIVND (reference sequence). Trimming pared 3 bases from V and 4 bases from J, leaving 12 bases between. CDR3 sequence: CASSMRRILNEKLFF. The CDR3 DNA reads as TGTGCCAGTAGTATGCGACGGATCCTTAATGAAAAACTGTTTTTT.

The V call is TRBV6-5, the J call TRBJ2-7, with D tentatively TRBD1 or TRBD2 (5 bases each). CDR1 MNHEY and CDR2 SVGAGI come from the germline V gene. The V and J ends lost 6 bases and 2 bases respectively, with 17 bases between them. This CDR3 has 15 residues. CDR3 DNA: TGTGCCAGCAGAAAAGGTGGGACGGGGACCTACGAGCAGTACTTC. Amino acid sequence: CASRKGGTGTYEQYF.

The V call is TRBV6-5, the J call TRBJ1-5; D call uncertain. Germline V CDR1 and CDR2: MNHEY, SVGAGI. The V and J ends lost 2 bases and 4 bases respectively, with 15 bases between them. The CDR3 is 16 amino acids. The DNA for the CDR3 is TGTGCCAGCAGTTACAGTGCTACAGCGCCTAATCAGCCCCAGCATTTT. This gives the protein CASSYSATAPNQPQHF.

This chain links TRBV28 with TRBJ1-5; 8 bases fit TRBD1. The CDR3 length is 14 residues. V lost 6 bases and J lost 7; bases outside the gene matches: 8. Germline CDR1 MDHEN, CDR2 SYDVKM. The CDR3 DNA is TGTGCCAGCAGGGTTGGACAGGGAGGCCAGCCCCAGCATTTT. Translated, it gives CASRVGQGGQPQHF.

DNA for the CDR3: TGTGCCAGCAGCTTAGAAGGGAAAGGGGAAGACGGCTATGGCTACACCTTC. Translation gives CASSLEGKGEDGYGYTF. This chain uses TRBV7-6 with TRBJ1-2, with D possibly matching TRBD1 (5 bases). The germline CDR1 and CDR2 sequences are SGHVS and FNYEAQ. The V end lost 1 base, the J end lost 4 bases, and 19 bases lay between the germline ends. The CDR3 covers 17 residues.

This clone was observed a few times. This sequence joins TRBV7-8 and TRBJ1-2, with D unclear. Germline lookup yields CDR1 SGHVS and CDR2 FQNEAQ. V was clipped by 5 bases and J by 4 bases, with 20 bases between them. The CDR3 has 16 amino acids. CDR3 region: CASSPSAQLGSYGYTF. The CDR3 nucleotides read TGTGCCAGCAGCCCATCGGCACAGTTGGGGAGCTATGGCTACACCTTC.